The 3 T cell receptor beta chains in this list originate from one sample, sequenced in a study of healthy donors' naive CD4 and CD8 T cells. Each TCR library used around 540 ng of total RNA and a linear amplification protocol. MiXCR, applied by TCRdb to the reads, yields one record per CDR3 protein. The sample lists around 200,000 distinct CDR3 sequences, about four fifths occurring once. The sequenced material came from naive CD4+ and CD8+ T cells sorted from blood, pooled from several donors. The receptors originated from a pool of human donors in good health; the sample pools cells from several healthy donors.

The J gene is TRBJ2-1, the V gene TRBV29-1; possibly TRBD2 for D (6 bases). Germline V CDR1 and CDR2: SQVTM, ANQGSEA. The CDR3 is 14 residues long. CDR3 in amino acids: CSAGSSVGYNEQFF. CDR3 bases: TGCAGTGCGGGCTCTAGCGTCGGGTACAATGAGCAGTTCTTC.

The V and J genes are TRBV27 and TRBJ2-1; D gene uncertain. CDR1 and CDR2 (germline): MNHEY, SMNVEV (reference sequence). Trimming took off 2 bases at V and 1 base at J, with 9 bases between the two ends. There are 15 residues in the CDR3. CDR3 amino acids: CASSLTHYSYNEQFF. The CDR3 nucleotides read TGTGCCAGCAGTTTAACCCATTATTCCTACAATGAGCAGTTCTTC.

This clonotype was counted between two and nine times. This chain uses TRBV19 with TRBJ1-2, with D tentatively TRBD1 (6 bases). CDR3 size: 13 residues. Between the trimmed V and J ends, which lost 10 bases and 0 bases, there was a span of 12 bases. Germline V lookup: CDR1 LNHDA, CDR2 SQIVND (reference sequence). In DNA form, the CDR3 reads TGTGCCACGCAGGGGCGCACTAACTATGGCTACACCTTC. Translation gives CATQGRTNYGYTF.